The clone carrying this T cell receptor beta chain has only a few counts. Its antigen is not known. This CDR3 is built from 18 residues. Trimming at V came to 3 bases and at J to 7 bases, leaving 13 bases not matched to a gene. These data are taken from a study of T cells in Graves' hyperthyroidism and ophthalmopathy. Study conclusions and caveats: The model foresaw ophthalmopathy a median around 6.8 months prior to onset. Through a model of 13 V-J features, ophthalmopathy was separated from stable hyperthyroidism.

The source material, RNA transcripts, was used to amplify TCR beta CDR3 regions. The HTBI primer set was used in a first-round RT-PCR of the TCR CDR3. TCRdb reprocessed the multiplex PCR reads with MiXCR, giving one entry per CDR3 protein. The sample consists of approximately 420,000 distinct CDR3 sequences, approximately 13% of them appearing once. Material: blood. This clonotype originated in a young woman with Graves' hyperthyroidism. The chain carries TRBV12-3 or TRBV12-4 and TRBJ2-3; 13 positions match TRBD2. The CDR3 loop is CASSFRQTLAGGPNTQYF. In DNA form, the CDR3 reads TGTGCCAGCAGTTTCCGCCAGACACTAGCGGGAGGGCCCAATACGCAGTATTTT.